Listed below are T cell receptor beta chains from one sample, sequenced in a study of blood T cell repertoires in COVID-19. Sequencing was performed with immunoSEQ multiplex PCR; in TCRdb, only in-frame clones are kept and a portion is missing. The data hold around 72,000 clones, with 88% observed a single time. The material sequenced was peripheral blood. The receptors were gathered from a man aged 50-59 years with acute or convalescent COVID-19. Each CDR3 is given with its conserved first and last residue. Rows may omit the clone size; those that give it use once, few, many or a size class.

j_gene | abundance | v_gene | CDR3aa
TRBJ1-1 | NA | TRBV6-5 | CASRPGAGNTEAFF
TRBJ1-1 | NA | TRBV12-3/TRBV12-4 | CASSPGQNTEAFF
TRBJ1-1 | few | TRBV2 | CASRDRLTEAFF
TRBJ1-2 | NA | TRBV28 | CASSLSAGGYYGYTF
TRBJ1-2 | NA | TRBV19 | CASHSLGQINIGYTF
TRBJ2-1 | few | TRBV10-1 | CASSDRVHEQFF
TRBJ2-7 | NA | TRBV5-1 | CASSRDRYEQYF
TRBJ2-7 | NA | TRBV7-3 | CASSLMGGSYEQYF
TRBJ1-1 | NA | TRBV19 | CASSSRDRAFAFF
TRBJ1-1 | few | TRBV29-1 | CSVVGITGANTEAFF
TRBJ1-5 | NA | TRBV4-2 | CASSQGTSIGQPQHF
TRBJ1-2 | NA | TRBV5-1 | CASSLGQVKDYGYTF
TRBJ1-2 | NA | TRBV28 | CASSPYQPTGGWTF
TRBJ2-1 | once | TRBV27 | CASSLSSGNFYNEQFF
TRBJ2-3 | NA | TRBV2 | CASSFKRGRTDTQYF
TRBJ2-1 | NA | TRBV9 | CASSGKQGASYNEQFF
TRBJ2-5 | once | TRBV7-8 | CASSWTNEETQYF
TRBJ1-1 | NA | TRBV7-3 | CASSTGGRTEAFF
TRBJ2-7 | once | TRBV7-6 | CASSVRDREEQYF
TRBJ2-7 | NA | TRBV3-1/TRBV3-2 | CASSPGQGDEQYF
TRBJ2-5 | once | TRBV7-9 | CASSLSNKYQETQYF
TRBJ2-7 | NA | TRBV10-3 | CAISEQGDEQYF
TRBJ2-1 | NA | TRBV2 | CASRPRERGQNEQFF
TRBJ2-3 | NA | TRBV11-3 | CASSQGGQGPDTQYF
TRBJ1-5 | NA | TRBV29-1 | CSVGARDQPQHF
TRBJ2-3 | NA | TRBV6-4 | CASSDTGTASDTQYF
TRBJ1-4 | few | TRBV19 | CASSIAGRLEKLFF
TRBJ2-1 | NA | TRBV3-1/TRBV3-2 | CASSQGGGGSYNEQFF
TRBJ2-3 | NA | TRBV11-2 | CASSLEGQAGRDTDTQYF
TRBJ1-6 | NA | TRBV3-1/TRBV3-2 | CASSQQGARSPLHF
TRBJ1-5 | NA | TRBV6-5 | CASKLTVSNQPQHF
TRBJ2-7 | once | TRBV7-8 | CASSSDSFEQYF